The T cell receptor beta chain described here comes from a study of blood T cell repertoires in COVID-19. Background on the study: Spain, Italy and the United States supplied samples that represented acute and convalescent COVID-19. Sample material is recorded as cDNA or gDNA derived from T cells, B-cell-depleted T cells, or PBMCs.

Original processing methods: Reference gene primer amplification in the assay estimated nucleated cell counts. Using immunoSEQ multiplex PCR, the repertoire was profiled, and TCRdb retains in-frame clones only, with some absent. Clone size and V and J calls were adopted from that table, with D and trimming inferred from the DNA. The data hold roughly 60,000 clones, with approximately 92% observed a single time. V was trimmed by 6 bases and J by 8 bases, leaving 13 bases between them. The V gene's germline CDR1 is MDHEN and CDR2 SYDVKM. This CDR3 comprises 13 residues. This TCR came from a woman older than 75 with active COVID-19. The chain is built from TRBV28 and TRBJ1-4, with a weak D call TRBD1 (6 bases). The sequenced sample was peripheral blood. The CDR3 sequence: CASSTGFGEKLFF. The CDR3 bases are TGTGCCAGCAGCACAGGGTTTGGCGAAAAACTGTTTTTT.